The 20 T cell receptor beta chains given below trace back to one sample, sequenced in a study of shared clonotypes between healthy human individuals. Profiling relied on immunoSEQ multiplex PCR, and the TCRdb table lists in-frame clones only, not all of them. The sample lists about 490,000 clones, 75% to 85% seen once, with roughly 13% in the top ten. Material: PBMCs. Every receptor here comes from a woman in her 40s in good health. Some clones in this sample may be carry-over from other donors' samples.

This clone was observed a single time. This sequence is one base from a far larger clone and is likely a read error. This chain uses TRBV4-2 with TRBJ2-7; 7 nucleotides line up with TRBD2. The trim removed 0 bases at V and 2 bases at J, leaving 7 bases unmatched. CDR1 is LGHNA and CDR2 is YNFKEQ in the germline V gene. The length of the CDR3 is 16 residues. CDR3 protein: CASSQELAVNPYEQYF. The CDR3 coding sequence is TGTGCCAGCAGCCAAGAGCTAGCGGTTAACCCCTACGAGCAGTACTTC.

This clone was seen only once. DNA for the CDR3: TGTGCCAGCAGATTACAGGGGGCCACCGGGGAGCTGTTTTTT. It translates to CASRLQGATGELFF. J is TRBJ2-2 and V is TRBV27, with 9 positions matching TRBD1. V trimming: 6 bases; J trimming: 4 bases; junction bases outside the gene matches: 3. Germline V gene sequence: CDR1 MNHEY, CDR2 SMNVEV (reference sequence). The CDR3 contains 14 residues.

V gene TRBV28 combines with J gene TRBJ2-1; D is uncertain. Between the trimmed V and J ends, which lost 4 bases and 10 bases, there was a span of 20 bases. CDR3 size: 15 residues. The germline V gene encodes CDR1 MDHEN and CDR2 SYDVKM. The DNA of the CDR3 is TGTGCCAGCAGTTACGCAAGGGATTTTCGTCGAGAGCAGTTCTTC. This codes for CASSYARDFRREQFF. Filled out from reference TRBV28 and TRBJ2-1, the complete variable domain reads DVKVTQSSRYLVKRTGEKVFLECVQDMDHENMFWYRQDPGLGLRLIYFSYDVKMKEKGDIPEGYSVSREKKERFSLILESASTNQTSMYLCASSYARDFRREQFFGPGTRLTVL.

The V and J genes are TRBV25-1 and TRBJ2-5; D is possibly TRBD2 (7 bases). CDR1 and CDR2 (germline): MGHDK, SYGVNS. V shed 0 bases and J shed 1 base, with 9 bases lying between them. The CDR3 is 15 amino acids. For the CDR3, the DNA is TGTGCCAGCAGTGAATATAGGGGGGGCCAAGAGACCCAGTACTTC. It codes for CASSEYRGGQETQYF.

This clone was recorded only once. This chain links TRBV6-5 with TRBJ2-7; D unresolved. The germline CDR1 and CDR2 sequences are MNHEY and SVGAGI. This CDR3 is 13 amino acids long. The ends were cut back, 11 bases at V and 3 bases at J, with 17 bases in the middle. The CDR3 protein is CAGSARTCYEQYF. The CDR3 DNA follows: TGTGCCGGTTCGGCGCGGACCTGCTACGAGCAGTACTTC.

This clone was counted many times. This specimen includes other DNA sequences encoding the same CDR3. The rearrangement links TRBV18 to TRBJ2-4, with D hard to call. CDR1 is KGHSH and CDR2 is LQKENI in the germline V gene. This CDR3 spans 16 amino acids. V was clipped by 5 bases and J by 1 base, with 15 bases between them. CDR3 coding DNA: TGTGCCAGCTCATCCCCTAGGATCGGGGCCAAAAACATTCAGTACTTC. Its translation: CASSSPRIGAKNIQYF.

The V gene is TRBV28, the J gene TRBJ2-5; 12 bases agree with TRBD1. The germline V gene encodes CDR1 MDHEN and CDR2 SYDVKM. The CDR3 consists of 15 residues. V shed 6 bases, J shed 9 bases, and the junction held 11 bases outside the gene matches. In DNA form, the CDR3 reads TGTGCCAGCAGCATAGGGACAGGGGGCCCCAGTCCCCAGTACTTC. Translating it yields CASSIGTGGPSPQYF.

This clone was recorded only once. This sample includes further DNA sequences coding for the same CDR3. The chain links TRBV9 to TRBJ2-5, with TRBD1 identical over 8 bases. V shed 2 bases and J 1 base; nucleotides not matched to a gene: 1. Per germline, CDR1 SGDLS and CDR2 YYNGEE. The CDR3 is 14 residues long. CDR3 nucleotides: TGTGCCAGCAGCGTCGGACAGGGCCAAGAGACCCAGTACTTC. This sequence encodes CASSVGQGQETQYF.

This clone was seen only once. This sequence joins TRBV11-2 and TRBJ2-7; no definite D call. The CDR3 runs to 14 residues. V shed 1 base and J shed 1 base, with 8 bases lying between them. The germline gives CDR1 SGHAT, CDR2 FQNNGV. The CDR3 is CASSLAHESYEQYF. CDR3 nucleotide sequence: TGTGCCAGCAGCTTAGCCCACGAATCCTACGAGCAGTACTTC.

The V call is TRBV9, the J call TRBJ2-1; 8 positions agree with TRBD2. This CDR3 contains 15 residues. Germline trimming cut 4 bases from V and 3 bases from J; bases unmatched to any gene: 6. CDR1 and CDR2 from the germline V gene are SGDLS and YYNGEE. CDR3 bases: TGTGCCAGCAGCCCCCAAGCGGGAGTCTACAATGAGCAGTTCTTC. It is translated as CASSPQAGVYNEQFF.

This sequence joins TRBV5-1 and TRBJ2-3; TRBD1 aligns across 8 bases. This CDR3 contains 17 residues. V lost 0 bases, J lost 1 base, and 7 bases stayed unmatched. CDR1 is SGHRS and CDR2 is YFSETQ in the germline V gene. The CDR3: CASSLAITTGGTDTQYF. In nucleotides, the CDR3 is TGCGCCAGCAGCTTGGCCATAACGACAGGGGGCACAGATACGCAGTATTTT.

The J gene is TRBJ2-4, the V gene TRBV27; perhaps D is TRBD1 or TRBD2 (5 bases each). Looked up from germline, CDR1 is MNHEY and CDR2 is SMNVEV (reference sequence). This CDR3 has 13 amino acids. Trimming took off 5 bases at V and 7 bases at J, with 12 bases between the two ends. The CDR3 reads CASSRRGANIQYF. CDR3 DNA sequence: TGTGCCAGCAGTCGGCGAGGGGCGAACATTCAGTACTTC.

J is TRBJ1-5 and V is TRBV18; D is unresolved. The V gene lost 3 bases and the J gene lost 1 base, with 7 bases spanning the gap. Germline assignment: CDR1 KGHSH and CDR2 LQKENI. This CDR3 has 14 residues. The CDR3 sequence: CASSPTQSNQPQHF. The CDR3 DNA reads TGTGCCAGCTCACCGACACAGAGCAATCAGCCCCAGCATTTT.

The chain uses TRBV7-9 and TRBJ2-1; D gene unclear. V lost 1 base and J lost 8, with 6 bases in between. The CDR3 totals 12 residues. Germline V CDR1 and CDR2: SEHNR, FQNEAQ (reference sequence). CDR3 sequence: CASSLGPHEQFF. In DNA form, the CDR3 reads TGTGCCAGCAGCTTAGGTCCCCATGAGCAGTTCTTC.

The genes are TRBV7-6 and TRBJ2-3; 9 nucleotides align to TRBD2. Per germline, CDR1 SGHVS and CDR2 FNYEAQ. Trimming at V came to 4 bases and at J to 8 bases, leaving 7 bases not matched to a gene. The CDR3 is 14 amino acids. CDR3 in amino acids: CASSSRTSDSTQYF. CDR3 DNA: TGTGCCAGCAGCTCCCGGACTAGCGATTCTACGCAGTATTTT.

This chain joins TRBV28 and TRBJ2-1; D unclear. Germline-derived CDR1 and CDR2 are MDHEN and SYDVKM. V was shortened by 7 bases and J by 4 bases, with 8 bases between the two germline ends. The CDR3 spans 12 residues. The CDR3 DNA reads as TGTGCCAGCACCACCGATTACAATGAGCAGTTCTTC. Protein sequence: CASTTDYNEQFF.

This clone was recorded only once. The rearrangement links TRBV19 to TRBJ2-5; D may match TRBD1 or TRBD2 (7 bases each). This CDR3 has 16 residues. V dropped 5 bases and J dropped 1 base, with 17 bases sitting between them. CDR1 and CDR2 (germline): LNHDA, SQIVND (reference sequence). CDR3 in amino acids: CASSSPRGGFQETQYF. The CDR3 coding sequence is TGTGCCAGTAGTTCCCCCAGGGGGGGCTTCCAAGAGACCCAGTACTTC.

The rearrangement joins TRBV7-2 to TRBJ2-1; TRBD1 aligns across 9 bases. This CDR3 has 15 amino acids. Germline CDR1 SGHTA, CDR2 FQGNSA. V lost 5 bases to trimming and J lost 5 bases; unmatched junction nucleotides: 7. CDR3 nucleotides: TGTGCCAGCAGCCCCGACAGGGGGGCGCACAATGAGCAGTTCTTC. It specifies CASSPDRGAHNEQFF.

The chain is built from TRBV4-3 and TRBJ1-1; tentatively, D is TRBD1 (5 bases). The CDR3 runs 15 residues. Germline V gene sequence: CDR1 LGHNA, CDR2 YSLEER. V was pared by 1 base and J by 5 bases, with 14 bases between. Here the CDR3 DNA reads TGCGCCAGCAGCCAAGTGGCAGGGAAGTGGACTGAAGCTTTCTTT. The encoded protein is CASSQVAGKWTEAFF.

This clone was recorded once. The chain joins TRBV29-1 to TRBJ1-1; the D gene is possibly TRBD1 (6 bases). Germline V gene lookup returns CDR1 SQVTM and CDR2 ANQGSEA. V dropped 3 bases and J dropped 5 bases, with 10 bases sitting between them. This CDR3 has 12 residues. The CDR3 nucleotides are TGCAGCGTTGATTCGGGGGCGACTGAAGCTTTCTTT. Its translation is CSVDSGATEAFF.